This T cell receptor (beta chain) was captured in a study of cytomegalovirus exposure and HLA in healthy donors (TCRdb year 2017). Regarding the study in general: According to a later analysis, one platform produced both the roughly 130 validation repertoires and the 666 repertoires of the first cohort. The aim of the study was to test whether cataloging public T cell receptors could identify signatures of past pathogen exposure. A separate validation cohort of more than 100 different subjects was used in addition to the approximately 670-subject first cohort. To predict cytomegalovirus infection status, the study brought together high-throughput TCR immunosequencing, statistical association of individual TCRs with disease status, and machine learning. Findings and caveats that apply to the study as a whole: The authors suggested that the approach could potentially be extended to other disease states and immunological phenotypes. A total of some 180 TCR beta chains were listed by the study as associated with cytomegalovirus. Across donors, most TCR sequences were observed very rarely, whereas some public TCRs were present in many individuals. Of the cluster scores, around 95% were above 0 in a later analysis, which found that TCRs clustered in the first cohort also tended to co-occur in the 130 or so validation repertoires. The validation cohort had no HLA typing available for a later analysis, so co-occurrence within that cohort was assessed over all 130 or so repertoires. In vitro tests confirmed that a few of the cytomegalovirus-associated TCR beta chains recognize cytomegalovirus antigens. The classifier was reported to diagnose cytomegalovirus status with high specificity and sensitivity in both the original cohort and the validation cohort.

Library preparation used the immunoSEQ multiplex PCR assay. In the source study's methods: A statistical classification framework was built to diagnose cytomegalovirus status from the catalog of TCR beta chain sequences. In its TCRdb copy, this immuneACCESS table keeps in-frame sequences only and misses some clones. Where compared with another copy, unresolved V genes explain less than half of these, and the others have no known cause. The V and J calls and clone size are taken from that table; D and trimming were inferred from the DNA. The sample table contains roughly 150,000 clones; only one count was recorded for roughly 96% of them. The ten largest clonotypes hold about 0.94% of the sample. Turning to this clone: Its target antigen remains unknown. Base qualities are not provided; no much larger clone lies one nucleotide away.

The donors belonged to the validation cohort of over a hundred subjects, which was separate from the approximately 660-subject first cohort. Sequencing input: PBMCs. This TCR was recovered from a woman aged 18-35 years in good health and CMV-seronegative.

The nucleotide sequence is TGCGCCAGCAGTGAGTCGGGGAGGTCGGGTACAGATACGCAGTATTTT. Its translation reads: CASSESGRSGTDTQYF. Recombination linked TRBV10-1 to TRBJ2-3; TRBD2 is possibly the D segment (6 matching bases). Taken from cysteine to phenylalanine, the CDR3 has 16 residues. The kept DNA is CDR3 alone, 48 bases in frame from the first base. The germline V gene (reference sequence) sets CDR1 to WNHNN and CDR2 to SYGVQD. V and J are truncated by 0 bases and 3 bases respectively, leaving an intervening sequence of 13 bases.